The rows below give T cell receptor beta chains drawn from one sample of a study of blood T cell repertoires in COVID-19. Sequenced by immunoSEQ multiplex PCR; TCRdb stores in-frame clones only, minus some. The sample holds around 160,000 clones, roughly 85% seen once. Sequencing was carried out using peripheral blood. These receptors originate from a woman between 55 and 75 years old with COVID-19, enrolled during active disease. Each CDR3 is given with its conserved first and last residue. The D gene is left open where the match is weak. Clone size is not always given. Where it is, it says once, few, many or a class for expanded clones.

J: TRBJ1-1
V: TRBV29-1
D: TRBD1
size: NA
CDR3: CSVVAQAKPRGPLGGFRAEAFF
DNA: TGCAGCGTTGTAGCCCAGGCCAAACCGAGGGGGCCCCTAGGGGGATTCAGGGCTGAAGCTTTCTTT

J: TRBJ1-6
V: TRBV7-9
D: TRBD1
size: few
CDR3: CASSLDPGGGSPLHF
DNA: TGTGCCAGCAGCTTAGACCCAGGGGGTGGATCACCCCTCCACTTT

J: TRBJ1-6
V: TRBV18
D: TRBD1
size: once
CDR3: CASSPSDRATRPLHF
DNA: TGTGCCAGCTCCCCATCGGACAGGGCCACGAGGCCCCTCCACTTT

J: TRBJ1-2
V: TRBV6-2/TRBV6-3
D: NA
size: NA
CDR3: CASSRFRELNYGYTF
DNA: TGTGCCAGCAGTCGTTTCAGGGAACTTAACTATGGCTACACCTTC

J: TRBJ2-2
V: TRBV6-2/TRBV6-3
D: NA
size: NA
CDR3: CASSYSDWGHRDTGELFF
DNA: TGTGCCAGCAGTTACTCGGATTGGGGACACCGGGACACCGGGGAGCTGTTTTTT

J: TRBJ2-7
V: TRBV4-3
D: TRBD1
size: NA
CDR3: CASSQIDREPSEQYF
DNA: TGCGCCAGCAGCCAAATAGACAGGGAGCCCTCCGAGCAGTACTTC

J: TRBJ2-5
V: TRBV7-3
D: NA
size: NA
CDR3: CASSLGPQETQYF
DNA: TGTGCCAGCAGCTTAGGGCCCCAAGAGACCCAGTACTTC

J: TRBJ1-4
V: TRBV5-1
D: NA
size: NA
CDR3: CASSRDSTDSNEKLFF
DNA: TGCGCCAGCAGCCGGGACTCGACTGACTCTAATGAAAAACTGTTTTTT

J: TRBJ1-2
V: TRBV5-1
D: NA
size: NA
CDR3: CASSSTSEYREPLAYYGYTF
DNA: TGCGCCAGCAGCTCTACATCGGAGTACAGGGAACCGCTCGCTTACTATGGCTACACCTTC

J: TRBJ1-2
V: TRBV9
D: TRBD1
size: NA
CDR3: CASSARQGYGYTF
DNA: TGTGCCAGCAGCGCGAGACAGGGATATGGCTACACCTTC

J: TRBJ2-1
V: TRBV11-3
D: NA
size: NA
CDR3: CASSPTSGGPLGNEQFF
DNA: TGTGCCAGCAGCCCCACAAGTGGGGGCCCTCTAGGGAATGAGCAGTTCTTC

J: TRBJ2-7
V: TRBV4-1
D: NA
size: NA
CDR3: CASSQDVLSYEQYF
DNA: TGCGCCAGCAGCCAAGATGTCCTTAGCTACGAGCAGTACTTC

J: TRBJ1-2
V: TRBV10-3
D: NA
size: once
CDR3: CAISGLQGLGSYTF
DNA: TGTGCCATCAGTGGACTTCAGGGCCTGGGGAGCTACACCTTC

J: TRBJ1-2
V: TRBV6-5
D: NA
size: NA
CDR3: CASRRRGSGGYTF
DNA: TGTGCCAGCAGGCGCAGGGGATCAGGTGGCTACACCTTC

J: TRBJ2-7
V: TRBV5-1
D: TRBD1
size: NA
CDR3: CASSSDRGGEQYF
DNA: TGCGCCAGCAGCTCCGACAGGGGAGGCGAGCAGTACTTC

J: TRBJ2-1
V: TRBV7-6
D: TRBD2
size: NA
CDR3: CASSPRDGSGALNEQFF
DNA: TGTGCCAGCAGCCCTAGGGATGGCAGCGGGGCTCTCAATGAGCAGTTCTTC

J: TRBJ1-3
V: TRBV29-1
D: TRBD1
size: NA
CDR3: CSVGTGAGNTIYF
DNA: TGCAGCGTTGGGACAGGGGCTGGAAACACCATATATTTT

J: TRBJ1-6
V: TRBV29-1
D: NA
size: NA
CDR3: CSAQEVPNSPLHF
DNA: TGCAGCGCCCAAGAGGTCCCCAATTCACCCCTCCACTTT

J: TRBJ2-1
V: TRBV9
D: TRBD1
size: NA
CDR3: CASSGGTENHEQFF
DNA: TGTGCCAGCAGCGGAGGGACAGAAAATCATGAGCAGTTCTTC

J: TRBJ2-4
V: TRBV7-2
D: TRBD1
size: NA
CDR3: CASSSGDSKNIQYF
DNA: TGTGCCAGCAGCAGTGGGGACAGCAAAAACATTCAGTACTTC

J: TRBJ1-2
V: TRBV10-3
D: NA
size: NA
CDR3: CAIYEEGRSSGGYTF
DNA: TGTGCCATCTATGAGGAGGGGAGGTCGTCAGGTGGCTACACCTTC

J: TRBJ2-5
V: TRBV3-1/TRBV3-2
D: TRBD2
size: NA
CDR3: CASSPRTSGGAGETQYF
DNA: TGTGCCAGCAGCCCTCGGACTAGCGGGGGGGCAGGGGAGACCCAGTACTTC